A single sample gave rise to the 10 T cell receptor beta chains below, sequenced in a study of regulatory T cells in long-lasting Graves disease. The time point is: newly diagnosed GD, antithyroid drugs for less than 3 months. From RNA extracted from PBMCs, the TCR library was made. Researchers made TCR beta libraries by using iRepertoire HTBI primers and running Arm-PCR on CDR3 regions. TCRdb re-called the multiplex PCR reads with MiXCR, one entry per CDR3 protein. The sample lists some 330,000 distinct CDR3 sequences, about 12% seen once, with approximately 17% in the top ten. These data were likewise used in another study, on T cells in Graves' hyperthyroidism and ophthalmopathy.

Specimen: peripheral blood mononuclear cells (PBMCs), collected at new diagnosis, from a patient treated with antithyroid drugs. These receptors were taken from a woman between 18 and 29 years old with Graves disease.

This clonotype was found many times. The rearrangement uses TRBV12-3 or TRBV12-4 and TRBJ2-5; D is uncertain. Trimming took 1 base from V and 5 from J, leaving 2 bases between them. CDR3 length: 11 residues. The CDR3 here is CASSLDETQYF. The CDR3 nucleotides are TGTGCCAGCAGTTTAGATGAGACCCAGTACTTC.

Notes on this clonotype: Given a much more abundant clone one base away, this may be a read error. The CDR3 DNA sequence: TGTGCCAGCGGCTTGGAGGGGGCCCAGTACTTC. It is translated as CASGLEGAQYF. J is TRBJ2-5 and V is TRBV7-2; tentatively, D is TRBD1 or TRBD2 (6 bases each). The CDR3 is 11 amino acids. Germline V gene sequence: CDR1 SGHTA, CDR2 FQGNSA.

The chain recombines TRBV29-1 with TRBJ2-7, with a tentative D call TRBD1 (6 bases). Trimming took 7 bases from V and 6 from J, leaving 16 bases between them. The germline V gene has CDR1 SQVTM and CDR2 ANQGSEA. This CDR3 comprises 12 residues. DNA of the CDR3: TGCAGCGCCGCCGAGGGGGTCGGCGAGCAGTACTTC. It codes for CSAAEGVGEQYF.

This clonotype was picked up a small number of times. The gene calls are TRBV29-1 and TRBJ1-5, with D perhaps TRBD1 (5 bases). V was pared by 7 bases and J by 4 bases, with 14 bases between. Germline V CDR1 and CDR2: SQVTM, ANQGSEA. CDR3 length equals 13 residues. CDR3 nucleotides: TGCAGCGCGACCCGGGACGTAAATCAGCCCCAGCATTTT. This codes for CSATRDVNQPQHF. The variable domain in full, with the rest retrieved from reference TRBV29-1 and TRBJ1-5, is SAVISQKPSRDICQRGTSLTIQCQVDSQVTMMFWYRQQPGQSLTLIATANQGSEATYESGFVIDKFPISRPNLTFSTLTVSNMSPEDSSIYLCSATRDVNQPQHFGDGTRLSIL.

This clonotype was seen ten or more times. CDR3 loop: CAISESGGASTDTQYF. The CDR3 nucleotides are TGTGCCATCAGTGAGTCAGGGGGAGCTAGCACAGATACGCAGTATTTT. The chain has TRBV10-3 and TRBJ2-3; D is perhaps TRBD1 (6 bases). Germline CDR1 reads ENHRY; CDR2 reads SYGVKD. The CDR3 spans 16 residues. Trimming took 0 bases from V and 0 from J, leaving 10 bases between them.

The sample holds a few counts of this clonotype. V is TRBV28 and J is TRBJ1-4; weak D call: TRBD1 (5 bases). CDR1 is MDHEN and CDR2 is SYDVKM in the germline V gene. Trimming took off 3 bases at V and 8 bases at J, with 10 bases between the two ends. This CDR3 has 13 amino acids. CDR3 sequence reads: CASSLSGAEKLFF. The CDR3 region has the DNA TGTGCCAGCAGTTTGTCCGGGGCCGAAAAACTGTTTTTT.

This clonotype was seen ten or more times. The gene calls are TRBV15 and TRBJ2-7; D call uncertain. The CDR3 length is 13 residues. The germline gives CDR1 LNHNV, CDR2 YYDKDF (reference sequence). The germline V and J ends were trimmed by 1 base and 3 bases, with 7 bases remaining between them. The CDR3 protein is CATSRVGFYEQYF. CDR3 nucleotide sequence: TGTGCCACCAGCAGAGTTGGGTTCTACGAGCAGTACTTC.

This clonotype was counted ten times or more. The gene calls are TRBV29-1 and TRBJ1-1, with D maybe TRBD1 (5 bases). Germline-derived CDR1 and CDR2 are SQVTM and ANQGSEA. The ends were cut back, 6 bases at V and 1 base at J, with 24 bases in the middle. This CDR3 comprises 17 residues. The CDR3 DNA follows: TGCAGCGTCCGAAGGGGAGAGGGGAACCTGCGGAACACTGAAGCTTTCTTT. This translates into CSVRRGEGNLRNTEAFF.

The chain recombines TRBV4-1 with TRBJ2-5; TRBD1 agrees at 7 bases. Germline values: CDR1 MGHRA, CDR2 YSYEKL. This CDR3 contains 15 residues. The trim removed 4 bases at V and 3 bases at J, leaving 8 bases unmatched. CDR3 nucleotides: TGCGCCAGCAGCCCTCTGCCGGGACAGAAAGAGACCCAGTACTTC. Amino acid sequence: CASSPLPGQKETQYF.

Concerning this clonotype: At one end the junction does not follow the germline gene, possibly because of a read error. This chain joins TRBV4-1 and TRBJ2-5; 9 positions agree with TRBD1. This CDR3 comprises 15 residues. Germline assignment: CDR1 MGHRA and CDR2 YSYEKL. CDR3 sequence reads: CASSQVGTGQETQHF. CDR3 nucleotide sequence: TGCGCCAGCAGCCAAGTCGGGACAGGGCAAGAGACCCAGCACTTC.